The clone carrying this TCR beta chain has just a few counts. Its matching antigen is unknown. TCRdb reanalysed the 5' RACE reads using MiXCR and keeps one entry per CDR3 protein. Among under 550,000 distinct CDR3 sequences, roughly 18% were seen once, and the ten largest hold roughly 21%. Germline V gene sequence: CDR1 LGHNT, CDR2 FRNRAP. The ends lost 1 base at V and 5 bases at J; junction bases unmatched: 10. The CDR3 runs to 16 residues. This sample was taken from a study of T-cell memory formation after mild COVID-19. Study results and limitations: Mainly CM and EM harbored the contracting CD4+ clones; mainly EMRA harbored the CD8+ ones.

This chain uses TRBV12-5 with TRBJ2-5; 7 nucleotides agree with TRBD1. The receptor comes from a man between 18 and 35 years old who had mild COVID-19 (a few samples of this study predate the infection). Cell type and time point are not known. Sample: PBMCs or a T cell subset sorted from them (not recorded which). In DNA, the CDR3 is TGTGCTAGTGGTTTGGCCCTGACAGGGTCCGCCGAGACCCAGTACTTC. Translation gives CASGLALTGSAETQYF.